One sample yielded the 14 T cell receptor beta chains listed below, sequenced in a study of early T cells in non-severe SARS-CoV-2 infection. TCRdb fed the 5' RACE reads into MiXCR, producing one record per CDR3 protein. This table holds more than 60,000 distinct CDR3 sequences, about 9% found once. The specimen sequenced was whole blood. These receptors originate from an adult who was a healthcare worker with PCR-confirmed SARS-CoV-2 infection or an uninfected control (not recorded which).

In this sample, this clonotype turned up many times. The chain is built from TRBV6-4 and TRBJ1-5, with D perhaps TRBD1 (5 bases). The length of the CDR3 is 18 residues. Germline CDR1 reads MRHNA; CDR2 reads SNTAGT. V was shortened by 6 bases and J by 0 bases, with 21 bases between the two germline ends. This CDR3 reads CASRTPRATAYSNQPQHF. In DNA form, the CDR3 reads TGTGCCAGCAGAACACCCAGGGCTACCGCATATAGCAATCAGCCCCAGCATTTT.

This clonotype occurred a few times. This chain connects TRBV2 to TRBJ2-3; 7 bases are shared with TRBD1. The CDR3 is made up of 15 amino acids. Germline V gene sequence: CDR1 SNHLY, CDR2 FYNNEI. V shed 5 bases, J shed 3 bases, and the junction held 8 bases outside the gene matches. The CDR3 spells CASSPDRVATDTQYF. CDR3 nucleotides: TGTGCCAGCAGTCCCGACAGGGTGGCTACAGATACGCAGTATTTT.

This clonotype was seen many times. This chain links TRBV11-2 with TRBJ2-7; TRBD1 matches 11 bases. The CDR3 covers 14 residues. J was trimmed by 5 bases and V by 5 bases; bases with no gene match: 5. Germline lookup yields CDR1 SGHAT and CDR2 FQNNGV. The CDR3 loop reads CASSPRTGGNEQYF. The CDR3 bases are TGTGCCAGCAGCCCTCGGACAGGGGGCAACGAGCAGTACTTC.

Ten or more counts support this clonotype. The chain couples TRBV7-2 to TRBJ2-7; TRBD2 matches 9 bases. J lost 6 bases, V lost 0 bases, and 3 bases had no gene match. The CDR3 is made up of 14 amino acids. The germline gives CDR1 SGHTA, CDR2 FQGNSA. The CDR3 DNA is TGTGCCAGCAGCTTAGCTAGCGGGAGCATCGAGCAGTACTTC. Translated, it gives CASSLASGSIEQYF.

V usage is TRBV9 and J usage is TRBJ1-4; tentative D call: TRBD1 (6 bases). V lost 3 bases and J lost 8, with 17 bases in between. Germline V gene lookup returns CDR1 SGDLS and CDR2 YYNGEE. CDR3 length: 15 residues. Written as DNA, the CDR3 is TGTGCCAGCAGCGGGGGGGACAAAGTCAGGGAAAAACTGTTTTTT. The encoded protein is CASSGGDKVREKLFF. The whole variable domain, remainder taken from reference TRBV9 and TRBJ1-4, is DSGVTQTPKHLITATGQRVTLRCSPRSGDLSVYWYQQSLDQGLQFLIQYYNGEERAKGNILERFSAQQFPDLHSELNLSSLELGDSALYFCASSGGDKVREKLFFGSGTQLSVL.

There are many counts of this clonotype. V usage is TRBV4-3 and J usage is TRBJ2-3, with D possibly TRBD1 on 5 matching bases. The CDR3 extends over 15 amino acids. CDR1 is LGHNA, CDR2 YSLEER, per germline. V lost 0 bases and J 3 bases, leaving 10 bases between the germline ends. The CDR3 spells CASSQEGAGTDTQYF. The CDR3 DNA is TGCGCCAGCAGCCAAGAAGGGGCAGGGACAGATACGCAGTATTTT.

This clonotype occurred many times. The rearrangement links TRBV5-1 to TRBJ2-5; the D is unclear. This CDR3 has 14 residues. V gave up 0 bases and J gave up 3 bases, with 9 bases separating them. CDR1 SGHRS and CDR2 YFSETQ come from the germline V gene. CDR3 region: CASSLGGGKETQYF. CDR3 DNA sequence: TGCGCCAGCAGCTTGGGAGGCGGAAAAGAGACCCAGTACTTC.

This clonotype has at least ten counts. CDR3 sequence: CASTREPQVSDTQYF. As DNA, the CDR3 is TGCGCCAGCACCCGGGAGCCCCAGGTCTCAGATACGCAGTATTTT. The chain combines TRBV5-1 with TRBJ2-3; D is perhaps TRBD2 (6 bases). The CDR3 runs to 15 residues. Germline V CDR1 and CDR2: SGHRS, YFSETQ. V lost 6 bases and J 4 bases, leaving 18 bases between the germline ends.

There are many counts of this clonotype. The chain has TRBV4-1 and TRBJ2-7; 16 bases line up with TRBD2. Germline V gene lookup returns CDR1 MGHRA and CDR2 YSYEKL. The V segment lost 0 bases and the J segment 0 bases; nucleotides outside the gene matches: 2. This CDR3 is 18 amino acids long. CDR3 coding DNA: TGCGCCAGCAGCCAAGAGGGACTAGCGGGAGGGCCCTCCTACGAGCAGTACTTC. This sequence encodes CASSQEGLAGGPSYEQYF.

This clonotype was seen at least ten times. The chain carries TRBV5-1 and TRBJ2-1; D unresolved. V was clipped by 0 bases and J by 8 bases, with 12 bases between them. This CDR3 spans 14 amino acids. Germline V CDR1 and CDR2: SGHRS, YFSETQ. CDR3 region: CASSLVDADDEQFF. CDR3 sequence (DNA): TGCGCCAGCAGCTTGGTAGACGCGGATGATGAGCAGTTCTTC.

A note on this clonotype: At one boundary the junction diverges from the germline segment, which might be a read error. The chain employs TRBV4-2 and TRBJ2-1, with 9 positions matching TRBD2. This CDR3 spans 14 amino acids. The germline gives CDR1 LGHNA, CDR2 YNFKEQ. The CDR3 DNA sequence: TGTGTCAGCCGTGGACTAGCGAGGGACAATGAGCAGTTCTTC. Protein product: CVSRGLARDNEQFF.

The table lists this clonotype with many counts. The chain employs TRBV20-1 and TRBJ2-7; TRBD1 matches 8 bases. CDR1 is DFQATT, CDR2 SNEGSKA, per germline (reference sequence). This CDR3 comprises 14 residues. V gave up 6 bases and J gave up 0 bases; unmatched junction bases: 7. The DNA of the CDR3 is TGCAGTGCGAGGGGACAGGCCTTCTCCTACGAGCAGTACTTC. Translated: CSARGQAFSYEQYF.

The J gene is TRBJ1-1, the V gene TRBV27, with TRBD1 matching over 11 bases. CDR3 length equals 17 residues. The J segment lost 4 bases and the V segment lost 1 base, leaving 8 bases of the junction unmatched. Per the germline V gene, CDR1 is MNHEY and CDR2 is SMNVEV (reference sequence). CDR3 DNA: TGTGCCAGCAGTTTATTCTTCTTAGGGACAGGGGGCACTGAAGCTTTCTTT. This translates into CASSLFFLGTGGTEAFF.

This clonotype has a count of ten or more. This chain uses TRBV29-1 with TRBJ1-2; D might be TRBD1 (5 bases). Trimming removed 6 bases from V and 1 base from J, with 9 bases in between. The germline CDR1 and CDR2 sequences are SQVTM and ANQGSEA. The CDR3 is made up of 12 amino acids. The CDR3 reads CSVATDNYGYTF. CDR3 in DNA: TGCAGCGTGGCGACAGATAACTATGGCTACACCTTC.